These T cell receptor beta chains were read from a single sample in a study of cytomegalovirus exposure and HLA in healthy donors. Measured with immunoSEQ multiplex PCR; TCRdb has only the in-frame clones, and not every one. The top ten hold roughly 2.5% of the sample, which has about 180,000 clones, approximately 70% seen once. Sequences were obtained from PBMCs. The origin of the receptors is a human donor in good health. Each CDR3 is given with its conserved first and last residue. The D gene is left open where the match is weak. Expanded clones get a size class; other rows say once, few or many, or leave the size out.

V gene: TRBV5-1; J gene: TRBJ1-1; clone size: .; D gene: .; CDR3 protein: CASSLGAGGTEAFF; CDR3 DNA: TGCGCCAGCAGCTTGGGAGCCGGGGGGACTGAAGCTTTCTTT
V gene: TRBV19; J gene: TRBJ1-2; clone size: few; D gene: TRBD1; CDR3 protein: CASSVRGQGYGYTF; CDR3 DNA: TGTGCCAGTAGTGTCCGAGGACAGGGCTATGGCTACACCTTC
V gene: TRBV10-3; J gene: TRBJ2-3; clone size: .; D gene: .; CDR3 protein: CAISQGTDTQYF; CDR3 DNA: TGTGCCATCAGTCAGGGGACGGATACGCAGTATTTT
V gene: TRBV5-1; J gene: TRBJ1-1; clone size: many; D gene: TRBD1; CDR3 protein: CASRLLQGLTEAFF; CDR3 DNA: TGCGCCAGCAGGCTTCTACAGGGGTTGACTGAAGCTTTCTTT
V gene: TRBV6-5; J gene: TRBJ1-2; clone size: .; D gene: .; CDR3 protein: CASSYGLAGSYGYTF; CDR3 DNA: TGTGCCAGCAGTTACGGTTTGGCAGGGTCCTATGGCTACACCTTC
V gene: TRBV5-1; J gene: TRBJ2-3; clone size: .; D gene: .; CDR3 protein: CASSLDSIESTDTQYF; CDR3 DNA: TGCGCCAGCAGCTTGGATAGCATCGAAAGCACAGATACGCAGTATTTT
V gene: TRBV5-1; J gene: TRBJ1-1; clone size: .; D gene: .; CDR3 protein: CASSLMSGVGLDTEAFF; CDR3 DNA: TGCGCCAGCAGCTTGATGTCAGGGGTAGGTCTGGACACTGAAGCTTTCTTT
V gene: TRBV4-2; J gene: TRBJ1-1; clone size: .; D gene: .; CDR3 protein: CASSPPRGGTEAFF; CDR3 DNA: TGTGCCAGCAGCCCTCCTAGGGGGGGGACTGAAGCTTTCTTT
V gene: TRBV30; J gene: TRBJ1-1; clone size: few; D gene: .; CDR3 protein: CAWSVQGEAFF; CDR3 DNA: TGTGCCTGGAGTGTACAGGGTGAAGCTTTCTTT
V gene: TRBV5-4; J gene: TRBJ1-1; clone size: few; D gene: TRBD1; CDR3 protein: CASSSGQGALTEAFF; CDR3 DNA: TGTGCCAGCAGCTCAGGACAGGGGGCGTTGACTGAAGCTTTCTTT
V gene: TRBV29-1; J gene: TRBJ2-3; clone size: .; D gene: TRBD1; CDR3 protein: CSVGRTGGTDTQYF; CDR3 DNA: TGCAGCGTCGGGAGGACAGGGGGCACAGATACGCAGTATTTT
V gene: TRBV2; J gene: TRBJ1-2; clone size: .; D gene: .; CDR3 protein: CASSTRPSNYGYTF; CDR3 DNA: TGTGCCAGCAGTACTAGACCATCTAACTATGGCTACACCTTC
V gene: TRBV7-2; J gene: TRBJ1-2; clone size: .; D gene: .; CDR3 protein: CASSLGGGGASMDGYTF; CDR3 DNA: TGTGCCAGCAGCTTAGGAGGGGGGGGCGCATCAATGGACGGCTACACCTTC
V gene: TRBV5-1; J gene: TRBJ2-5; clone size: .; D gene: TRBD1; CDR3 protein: CASSGDRGETQYF; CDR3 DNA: TGCGCCAGCAGCGGGGACAGGGGCGAGACCCAGTACTTC
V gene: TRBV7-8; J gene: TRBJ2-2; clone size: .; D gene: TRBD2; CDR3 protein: CASSLGFSGGGTGELFF; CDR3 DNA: TGTGCCAGCAGCTTAGGATTTAGCGGGGGCGGGACCGGGGAGCTGTTTTTT
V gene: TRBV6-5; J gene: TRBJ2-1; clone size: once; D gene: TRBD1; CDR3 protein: CASMRGPDNEQFF; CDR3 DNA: TGTGCCAGCATGAGGGGGCCCGACAATGAGCAGTTCTTC
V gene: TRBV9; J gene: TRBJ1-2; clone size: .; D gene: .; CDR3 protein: CASSVTGGVGGYTF; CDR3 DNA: TGTGCCAGCAGCGTAACCGGCGGGGTGGGTGGCTACACCTTC
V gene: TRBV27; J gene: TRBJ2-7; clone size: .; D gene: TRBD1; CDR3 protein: CASRTGGSYEQYF; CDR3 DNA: TGTGCCAGCAGAACAGGGGGATCCTACGAGCAGTACTTC